Each of the 9 T cell receptor beta chains below was sequenced from the same sample in a study of cytomegalovirus exposure and HLA in healthy donors. 60 Vbeta and 13 Jbeta primers were used in PCR. Libraries were prepared by immunoSEQ multiplex PCR; TCRdb keeps only in-frame clonotypes and omits some of them. The sample lists some 120,000 clones, over 15% occurring once. The sample was PBMCs. These receptors were collected from a female donor in good health and CMV-seropositive.

The chain links TRBV27 to TRBJ2-5; the match to TRBD2 covers 7 bases. The germline CDR1 and CDR2 sequences are MNHEY and SMNVEV (reference sequence). Losses at the gene ends were 2 bases for V and 2 bases for J; bases not matched to a gene: 2. The CDR3 totals 14 residues. CDR3 protein: CASSLTSEQETQYF. CDR3 nucleotide sequence: TGTGCCAGCAGTTTAACTAGCGAACAAGAGACCCAGTACTTC.

This clone was counted a few times. This chain uses TRBV7-2 with TRBJ2-1; 7 nucleotides align to TRBD2. The germline V gene has CDR1 SGHTA and CDR2 FQGNSA. The CDR3 consists of 15 residues. Trimming removed 1 base from V and 9 bases from J; junction bases left unmatched: 9. In DNA, the CDR3 is TGTGCCAGCAGCTTAGATCCAGCGGGGAGCCCTGAGCAGTTCTTC. Amino acid sequence: CASSLDPAGSPEQFF.

In its sample, this clone was seen a few times. V gene TRBV11-2 combines with J gene TRBJ2-7; the match to TRBD1 covers 7 bases. Germline CDR1 reads SGHAT; CDR2 reads FQNNGV. CDR3 length: 15 amino acids. J was trimmed by 1 base and V by 1 base; bases with no gene match: 4. CDR3 bases: TGTGCCAGCAGCTTAGGGGACAGCTCATCCTACGAGCAGTACTTC. Residues: CASSLGDSSSYEQYF.

This clone was seen only a few times. This chain uses TRBV5-4 with TRBJ2-3, with TRBD1 as a possible D gene (6 bases). V was shortened by 4 bases and J by 0 bases, with 12 bases between the two germline ends. Germline V lookup: CDR1 SGHNT, CDR2 YYREEE (reference sequence). The CDR3 runs 15 residues. The CDR3 loop is CASSTRTASTDTQYF. In DNA, the CDR3 is TGTGCCAGCAGCACCCGGACAGCTAGCACAGATACGCAGTATTTT.

This clone has more than one count but fewer than ten. The rearrangement links TRBV5-4 to TRBJ2-7; a weak D match, TRBD1 (6 bases). Trimming removed 4 bases at V and 4 bases at J, with 12 bases between. Germline values: CDR1 SGHNT, CDR2 YYREEE (reference sequence). This CDR3 comprises 13 residues. CDR3 coding DNA: TGTGCCAGCAGCCAACTACAGGGTTACGAGCAGTACTTC. Translated, it gives CASSQLQGYEQYF. Looking up the rest from reference TRBV5-4 and TRBJ2-7 gives the full variable domain: ETGVTQSPTHLIKTRGQQVTLRCSSQSGHNTVSWYQQALGQGPQFIFQYYREEENGRGNFPPRFSGLQFPNYSSELNVNALELDDSALYLCASSQLQGYEQYFGPGTRLTVT.

This clone came up a few times. The chain recombines TRBV5-5 with TRBJ1-4; D is unresolved. Trimming shortened V by 4 bases and J by 0 bases, and 13 bases separated the two germline ends. Germline V gives CDR1 SGHKS, CDR2 YYEKEE (reference sequence). This CDR3 contains 16 residues. The CDR3: CASSPDLIATNEKLFF. CDR3 bases: TGTGCCAGCAGCCCCGATTTGATAGCAACTAATGAAAAACTGTTTTTT.

The rearrangement links TRBV2 to TRBJ2-7; no firm D call. Deletions cut 7 bases from V and 3 bases from J, with 16 bases between. The germline gives CDR1 SNHLY, CDR2 FYNNEI. The CDR3 is made up of 14 amino acids. CDR3 sequence: CASKAETHYYEQYF. The CDR3, as DNA: TGTGCCAGCAAGGCAGAGACCCACTACTACGAGCAGTACTTC.

This clone was detected once. CDR3: CASSVAVAGGFTGELFF. Here the CDR3 DNA reads TGTGCCAGCAGCGTAGCGGTAGCGGGGGGATTCACCGGGGAGCTGTTTTTT. V usage is TRBV9 and J usage is TRBJ2-2; 10 nucleotides line up with TRBD2. V was pared by 0 bases and J by 4 bases, with 6 bases of the junction left unmatched. This CDR3 region has 17 residues. CDR1 and CDR2 (germline): SGDLS, YYNGEE.

The chain is built from TRBV19 and TRBJ2-7, with 8 nucleotides matching TRBD2. Trimming at V came to 10 bases and at J to 2 bases, leaving 10 bases not matched to a gene. This CDR3 is built from 14 residues. The germline gives CDR1 LNHDA, CDR2 SQIVND (reference sequence). This CDR3 is CATQPGRGTYEQYF. The CDR3 nucleotides read TGTGCCACCCAACCCGGGAGGGGCACCTACGAGCAGTACTTC.